Listed below are T cell receptor beta chains from one sample, sequenced in a study of blood T cell repertoires in COVID-19. Profiled with immunoSEQ multiplex PCR; TCRdb holds only in-frame clones, not every one. The sample lists 150,000 to 200,000 clones, roughly 85% occurring once. Sample: PBMCs or T cells enriched from blood (not recorded which). Receptors were obtained from a man aged 60-69 years who had recovered from COVID-19. Both conserved end residues are part of each CDR3. The D gene is left open where the match is weak. Not all rows give a size; the values are once, few, many and, for expanded clones, a class.

j_call | clone_size | d_call | v_call | cdr3_aa | cdr3_nt
TRBJ2-2 | NA | NA | TRBV15 | CATSRDLLSTGELFF | TGTGCCACCAGCAGAGATCTGTTGAGCACCGGGGAGCTGTTTTTT
TRBJ2-5 | NA | NA | TRBV11-2 | CASSLGPDSETQYF | TGTGCCAGCAGCTTAGGGCCAGACTCGGAGACCCAGTACTTC
TRBJ1-1 | few | NA | TRBV18 | CASSPGLNTEAFF | TGTGCCAGCTCACCGGGCCTGAACACTGAAGCTTTCTTT
TRBJ2-7 | NA | TRBD1 | TRBV27 | CASSFTGQGGEQYF | TGTGCCAGCAGTTTTACAGGACAGGGGGGTGAGCAGTACTTC
TRBJ2-7 | once | TRBD1 | TRBV11-3 | CASSLTGTGSYEQYF | TGTGCCAGCAGCTTAACCGGGACAGGTTCCTACGAGCAGTACTTC
TRBJ1-2 | once | NA | TRBV3-1/TRBV3-2 | CASAGLNYGYTF | TGTGCCAGCGCGGGCCTTAACTATGGCTACACCTTC
TRBJ2-7 | NA | TRBD2 | TRBV3-1/TRBV3-2 | CASSQGLGYEQYF | TGTGCCAGCAGCCAGGGACTAGGGTACGAGCAGTACTTC
TRBJ1-6 | NA | NA | TRBV7-3 | CASSLLAGKSYNSPLHF | TGTGCCAGCAGCTTACTTGCGGGGAAGTCCTATAATTCACCCCTCCACTTT
TRBJ2-5 | NA | TRBD1 | TRBV5-1 | CASSSGTGRETQYF | TGCGCCAGCAGCTCGGGGACAGGGCGAGAGACCCAGTACTTC
TRBJ1-2 | NA | NA | TRBV2 | CASSEAGGGGYYGYTF | TGTGCCAGCAGTGAAGCCGGCGGCGGTGGCTACTATGGCTACACCTTC
TRBJ2-7 | NA | NA | TRBV5-4 | CASSLEREGYEQYF | TGTGCCAGCAGCTTGGAACGGGAAGGCTACGAGCAGTACTTC
TRBJ1-1 | NA | TRBD1 | TRBV10-3 | CAIGQGQPNTEAFF | TGTGCCATCGGACAGGGCCAACCGAACACTGAAGCTTTCTTT
TRBJ1-1 | NA | NA | TRBV4-2 | CASSPEGQMNTEAFF | TGTGCCAGCAGCCCCGAGGGCCAGATGAACACTGAAGCTTTCTTT
TRBJ2-7 | NA | TRBD2 | TRBV19 | CASSMWASGTYEQYF | TGTGCCAGTAGTATGTGGGCTAGCGGGACCTACGAGCAGTACTTC
TRBJ1-1 | NA | NA | TRBV10-3 | CAISESGGGTEAFF | TGTGCCATCAGTGAGTCGGGCGGGGGGACTGAAGCTTTCTTT
TRBJ1-3 | many | NA | TRBV28 | CASRRGTSLTTIYF | TGTGCCAGCAGACGAGGGACTTCGTTGACCACCATATATTTT
TRBJ2-7 | NA | TRBD2 | TRBV9 | CASSVGEGLSSYEQYF | TGTGCCAGCAGCGTAGGGGAGGGGCTAAGCTCCTACGAGCAGTACTTC
TRBJ1-2 | NA | TRBD1 | TRBV6-5 | CASSPGTGDDGYTF | TGTGCCAGCAGCCCCGGGACAGGGGACGACGGCTACACCTTC
TRBJ2-7 | few | NA | TRBV28 | CASTRDRMVYEQYF | TGTGCCAGCACCAGGGATCGTATGGTATACGAGCAGTACTTC
TRBJ1-1 | NA | NA | TRBV7-8 | CASSFATGEAFF | TGTGCCAGCAGCTTCGCTACAGGGGAAGCTTTCTTT
TRBJ1-5 | NA | TRBD1 | TRBV7-8 | CASSLRQGWNQPQHF | TGTGCCAGCAGCTTGAGACAGGGATGGAATCAGCCCCAGCATTTT
TRBJ2-7 | NA | TRBD2 | TRBV18 | CASSPIGTSGRYEQYF | TGTGCCAGCTCACCGATCGGGACTAGCGGTCGCTACGAGCAGTACTTC
TRBJ2-1 | NA | TRBD2 | TRBV28 | CASSPSTGTSGNEQFF | TGTGCCAGCAGTCCGTCAACCGGGACTAGCGGTAATGAGCAGTTCTTC
TRBJ2-1 | NA | TRBD2 | TRBV19 | CASSQRDWEDEQFF | TGTGCCAGTAGTCAGCGGGACTGGGAGGATGAGCAGTTCTTC
TRBJ2-3 | medium-sized | NA | TRBV3-1/TRBV3-2 | CASSPWGVGLTDTQYF | TGTGCCAGCAGCCCCTGGGGGGTGGGGTTGACAGATACGCAGTATTTT
TRBJ2-3 | NA | NA | TRBV24-1 | CATSDLSTGSTDTQYF | TGTGCCACCAGTGATTTGTCTACAGGGAGCACAGATACGCAGTATTTT
TRBJ2-5 | NA | NA | TRBV7-3 | CASSSSGTPEETQYF | TGTGCCAGCAGCTCGTCCGGGACACCTGAGGAGACCCAGTACTTC
TRBJ2-2 | few | NA | TRBV5-1 | CASSLVQGGGELFF | TGCGCCAGCAGCTTGGTTCAGGGCGGCGGGGAGCTGTTTTTT
TRBJ1-1 | NA | NA | TRBV30 | CAWSAVTEAFF | TGTGCCTGGAGTGCGGTCACTGAAGCTTTCTTT
TRBJ1-6 | NA | NA | TRBV2 | CASSGGTKIRNSPLHF | TGTGCCAGCAGTGGGGGGACTAAAATCCGGAATTCACCCCTCCACTTT
TRBJ1-5 | NA | NA | TRBV3-1/TRBV3-2 | CASSQDLNQPQHF | TGTGCCAGCAGCCAAGATCTTAATCAGCCCCAGCATTTT
TRBJ1-2 | NA | NA | TRBV24-1 | CATSDFVYGYTF | TGTGCCACCAGTGATTTCGTGTATGGCTACACCTTC
TRBJ2-7 | NA | TRBD2 | TRBV28 | CASTYASGKWYF | TGTGCCAGCACCTATGCTAGCGGGAAATGGTACTTC
TRBJ1-1 | NA | NA | TRBV9 | CASSPRTGMNTEAFF | TGTGCCAGCAGCCCCAGGACCGGGATGAACACTGAAGCTTTCTTT